This T cell receptor (beta chain) was documented in a study of CD8 T cells in ankylosing spondylitis. General study results and limits: Blood from ankylosing spondylitis patients appeared to carry a characteristic roughly 8-variant TCR beta motif.

About this clonotype itself: What it binds is not known.

TCRdb reprocessed the 5' RACE reads via MiXCR and lists one record per CDR3 protein. The data show approximately 260,000 distinct CDR3 sequences, over 15% seen once. The CDR3 covers 19 residues. Trimming removed 5 bases from V and 2 bases from J; junction bases left unmatched: 16. The V gene's germline CDR1 is SGHAT and CDR2 FQNNGV. The chain links TRBV11-2 to TRBJ2-5, with TRBD2 matching 11 bases. This TCR was sampled from a male donor with ankylosing spondylitis or in good health (not recorded which). The sample comprised blood, either unsorted or a sorted T cell fraction (not recorded which). The CDR3 is CASSPPSPLAGGIQETQYF. In nucleotides, the CDR3 is TGTGCCAGCAGCCCACCTTCCCCCCTAGCGGGAGGAATACAAGAGACCCAGTACTTC.